These 27 T cell receptor beta chains came from one sample sequenced in a study of blood T cell repertoires in COVID-19. Sequenced by immunoSEQ multiplex PCR; TCRdb stores in-frame clones only, minus some. This table holds about 480,000 clones, more than 85% found once. The material sequenced was PBMCs or T cells enriched from blood (not recorded which). The receptors were gathered from a woman aged 55 to 70 who had recovered from COVID-19.

The rearrangement uses TRBV13 and TRBJ1-3; 10 bases are shared with TRBD1. The germline V gene encodes CDR1 PRHDT and CDR2 FYEKMQ (reference sequence). This CDR3 spans 16 amino acids. The junction had 8 bases not matched to a gene; V was cut back by 5 bases and J by 4 bases. CDR3 coding DNA: TGTGCCAGCAGCCTCTCTCCGGGACAGGGGGGAAACACCATATATTTT. Amino acid sequence: CASSLSPGQGGNTIYF.

CDR3 in amino acids: CASSQSSGTLPDTQYF. CDR3 DNA sequence: TGTGCCAGCAGCCAATCCTCCGGGACACTCCCAGATACGCAGTATTTT. J is TRBJ2-3 and V is TRBV3-1 (or the pseudogene TRBV3-2); maybe TRBD1 (6 bases). The length of the CDR3 is 16 residues. Between the trimmed V and J ends, which lost 2 bases and 4 bases, there was a span of 16 bases. Germline CDR1 reads LGHDT; CDR2 reads YNNKEL (reference sequence).

The V call is TRBV6-4, the J call TRBJ1-5; 10 bases fit TRBD1. Germline CDR1 reads MRHNA; CDR2 reads SNTAGT. Germline trimming cut 3 bases from V and 3 bases from J; bases unmatched to any gene: 17. The CDR3 has 20 residues. The CDR3 nucleotides are TGTGCCAGCAGTGATTTGGTGTTCAGGGACAGGGGTAAGAACAATCAGCCCCAGCATTTT. The encoded protein is CASSDLVFRDRGKNNQPQHF.

The chain combines TRBV12-1 with TRBJ2-2; the table's TRBD2 call for D was not verified on the DNA. TRBV12-1 is a recognized pseudogene. The CDR3 is made up of 17 amino acids. CDR3 bases: TGTGCCAGCAGCTTAATAGGTGGACCGGGAAACACCGGGGAGCTGTTTTTT. It encodes CASSLIGGPGNTGELFF.

The chain joins TRBV7-2 to TRBJ1-4; D gene uncertain. The germline CDR1 and CDR2 sequences are SGHTA and FQGNSA. V was shortened by 1 base and J by 8 bases, with 8 bases between the two germline ends. The CDR3 has 13 amino acids. The CDR3 coding sequence is TGTGCCAGCAGCTTAGATTTGAGGGAAAAACTGTTTTTT. Translating it yields CASSLDLREKLFF.

V usage is TRBV5-1 and J usage is TRBJ1-1, with D possibly being TRBD1 (6 bases). V lost 4 bases and J lost 5, with 15 bases in between. Germline loops: CDR1 SGHRS, CDR2 YFSETQ. The CDR3 length is 14 residues. In nucleotides, the CDR3 is TGCGCCAGCAGCCCGACGGGCCAGGGGACTGAAGCTTTCTTT. As protein: CASSPTGQGTEAFF.

The chain couples TRBV9 to TRBJ1-3; D is unclear. Germline-derived CDR1 and CDR2 are SGDLS and YYNGEE. Trimming pared 1 base from V and 4 bases from J, leaving 6 bases between. The CDR3 loop spans 13 amino acids. CDR3 coding DNA: TGTGCCAGCAGCGTATACAGCGGAAACACCATATATTTT. It specifies CASSVYSGNTIYF. The full variable domain, rest sourced from reference TRBV9 and TRBJ1-3, is DSGVTQTPKHLITATGQRVTLRCSPRSGDLSVYWYQQSLDQGLQFLIQYYNGEERAKGNILERFSAQQFPDLHSELNLSSLELGDSALYFCASSVYSGNTIYFGEGSWLTVV.

The gene calls are TRBV19 and TRBJ1-3; the match to TRBD1 covers 8 bases. CDR3 length equals 16 residues. J gave up 0 bases and V 9 bases, and 10 bases lay outside the gene matches. Per germline, CDR1 LNHDA and CDR2 SQIVND (reference sequence). DNA of the CDR3: TGTGCCAGCCGCCGGAGGACAGGGAACTCTGGAAACACCATATATTTT. Translated: CASRRRTGNSGNTIYF.

There are many counts of this clone. The chain links TRBV25-1 to TRBJ1-5, with D maybe TRBD1 (6 bases). The CDR3 is 16 residues long. V was cut by 2 bases and J by 0 bases, with 11 bases left in between. Germline CDR1 and CDR2: MGHDK and SYGVNS. The CDR3 DNA sequence: TGTGCCAGCAGTGAAGGCGGACAGACTAGCAATCAGCCCCAGCATTTT. This translates into CASSEGGQTSNQPQHF.

The chain joins TRBV5-1 to TRBJ1-6; 8 bases match TRBD1. V trimming: 0 bases; J trimming: 11 bases; junction bases outside the gene matches: 7. Germline V lookup: CDR1 SGHRS, CDR2 YFSETQ. CDR3 length equals 15 residues. DNA for the CDR3: TGCGCCAGCAGCTTGGCGGACAGGGTGGGAACACCCCTCCACTTT. This encodes CASSLADRVGTPLHF.

This clone was counted a single time. This chain uses TRBV3-1 (or the pseudogene TRBV3-2) with TRBJ2-4; 11 bases map to TRBD2. The CDR3 spans 15 residues. V was pared by 4 bases and J by 6 bases, with 5 bases of the junction left unmatched. The V gene's germline CDR1 is LGHDT and CDR2 YNNKEL (reference sequence). CDR3 sequence (DNA): TGTGCCAGCAGCCTACTAGCGGGGGCGGGAAACATTCAGTACTTC. It specifies CASSLLAGAGNIQYF.

A single count supports this clone. V is TRBV6-5 and J is TRBJ2-7; TRBD2 might be the D (6 bases). Germline V gene sequence: CDR1 MNHEY, CDR2 SVGAGI. Trimming removed 8 bases from V and 3 bases from J, with 17 bases in between. This CDR3 region has 14 residues. CDR3 coding DNA: TGTGCCAGCGCGGGACGGTTGGTGGGCTACGAGCAGTACGTC. Translated, it gives CASAGRLVGYEQYV.

As for this clone: Other DNA sequences in the same sample also yield this CDR3. The J gene is TRBJ1-5, the V gene TRBV5-1; the D gene is possibly TRBD1 (5 bases). Between the trimmed V and J ends, which lost 0 bases and 2 bases, there was a span of 9 bases. Germline V gene lookup returns CDR1 SGHRS and CDR2 YFSETQ. CDR3 length: 15 residues. CDR3 sequence (DNA): TGCGCCAGCAGCTTGGCCGGGGGTGGCAATCAGCCCCAGCATTTT. This sequence encodes CASSLAGGGNQPQHF.

The chain joins TRBV28 to TRBJ1-2; 7 nucleotides line up with TRBD1. The CDR3 has 13 residues. J gave up 2 bases and V 6 bases, and 3 bases lay outside the gene matches. Germline V gene data show CDR1 as MDHEN and CDR2 as SYDVKM. CDR3: CASRLQGNYGYTF. DNA of the CDR3: TGTGCCAGCAGACTACAGGGGAACTATGGCTACACCTTC.

The CDR3 nucleotides are TGTGCCAGCAGTTACCTAAGGACTACTGGCACAGATACGCAGTATTTT. Translated: CASSYLRTTGTDTQYF. The genes are TRBV6-5 and TRBJ2-3, with D possibly matching TRBD2 (6 bases). CDR1 and CDR2 (germline): MNHEY, SVGAGI. CDR3 length equals 16 residues. Trimming pared 2 bases from V and 1 base from J, leaving 13 bases between.

This clone occurred once. The chain recombines TRBV11-3 with TRBJ2-2, with 10 bases matching TRBD1. This CDR3 is built from 15 residues. Germline V lookup: CDR1 SGHNT, CDR2 YENEEA. V dropped 4 bases and J dropped 3; count of bases not matched to a gene: 2. CDR3 protein: CASSSGQGYTGELFF. Written as DNA, the CDR3 is TGTGCCAGCAGCTCGGGACAGGGGTACACCGGGGAGCTGTTTTTT.

This chain joins TRBV4-1 and TRBJ1-5, with 7 bases fitting TRBD1. CDR1 is MGHRA and CDR2 is YSYEKL in the germline V gene. The V gene end was trimmed by 4 bases and the J gene end by 4 bases; junction bases not matched to a gene: 7. This CDR3 region has 15 residues. CDR3 amino acids: CASSPRDSGNQPQHF. Here the CDR3 DNA reads TGCGCCAGCAGCCCGCGGGACAGTGGGAATCAGCCCCAGCATTTT.

V is TRBV27 and J is TRBJ2-4, with 8 nucleotides matching TRBD1. CDR1 and CDR2 from the germline V gene are MNHEY and SMNVEV (reference sequence). J was trimmed by 0 bases and V by 3 bases; bases with no gene match: 16. The CDR3 totals 20 residues. CDR3 nucleotides: TGTGCCAGCAGTTTTAGGGCAGGGGGCGACCCCAGACCAGCCAAAAACATTCAGTACTTC. It codes for CASSFRAGGDPRPAKNIQYF.

The chain is built from TRBV4-1 and TRBJ2-5; TRBD2 aligns across 12 bases. Germline-derived CDR1 and CDR2 are MGHRA and YSYEKL. This CDR3 is built from 17 residues. V lost 4 bases to trimming and J lost 0 bases; unmatched junction nucleotides: 6. The CDR3 reads CASSRTTSGGHQETQYF. In DNA form, the CDR3 reads TGCGCCAGCAGCCGTACTACTAGCGGGGGGCACCAAGAGACCCAGTACTTC.

This clone was picked up one time. Written as DNA, the CDR3 is TGTGCCAGCACCCGGGGCGGGGGGACAGATACGCAGTATTTT. Translated, it gives CASTRGGGTDTQYF. The rearrangement joins TRBV9 to TRBJ2-3; 8 bases fit TRBD2. Germline loops: CDR1 SGDLS, CDR2 YYNGEE. The CDR3 has 14 amino acids. J lost 3 bases, V lost 6 bases, and 6 bases had no gene match.

The chain is built from TRBV5-1 and TRBJ2-3; 8 bases match TRBD2. This CDR3 spans 16 amino acids. V trimming: 0 bases; J trimming: 4 bases; junction bases outside the gene matches: 7. From germline, CDR1 is SGHRS and CDR2 YFSETQ. The CDR3 loop reads CASSLDSAGGADTQYF. Here the CDR3 DNA reads TGCGCCAGCAGCTTGGATTCCGCGGGGGGAGCAGATACGCAGTATTTT.

V gene TRBV9 combines with J gene TRBJ2-5; 7 positions agree with TRBD2. The CDR3 is made up of 17 amino acids. Germline CDR1 is SGDLS and CDR2 is YYNGEE. The V segment lost 0 bases and the J segment 2 bases; nucleotides outside the gene matches: 10. The chain's CDR3 is CASSVAPIWGGQETQYF. The CDR3 DNA reads as TGTGCCAGCAGCGTAGCCCCGATCTGGGGGGGTCAAGAGACCCAGTACTTC.

The rearrangement links TRBV6-1 to TRBJ2-7; 7 nucleotides align to TRBD2. This CDR3 contains 14 residues. Germline lookup yields CDR1 MNHNS and CDR2 SASEGT. With V trimmed by 0 bases and J by 5 bases, 4 bases remained unmatched. CDR3 sequence: CASSEAPAGDEQYF. The CDR3 nucleotides are TGTGCCAGCAGTGAAGCACCGGCGGGAGACGAGCAGTACTTC.

The V call is TRBV19, the J call TRBJ1-5, with a tentative D call TRBD1 (5 bases). The CDR3 is made up of 15 amino acids. Per the germline V gene, CDR1 is LNHDA and CDR2 is SQIVND (reference sequence). The V and J ends lost 2 bases and 6 bases respectively, with 14 bases between them. The CDR3, as DNA: TGTGCCAGTAGTATAACGGGGGGTGGCGGTCAGCCCCAGCATTTT. Residues: CASSITGGGGQPQHF.

The chain is built from TRBV6-6 and TRBJ1-2; TRBD1 matches at 9 bases. The CDR3 loop spans 14 amino acids. Germline CDR1 MNHNY, CDR2 SVGAGI (reference sequence). V was pared by 6 bases and J by 2 bases, with 4 bases of the junction left unmatched. The CDR3 is CASSQTGGNYGYTF. The CDR3 DNA is TGTGCCAGCAGCCAGACAGGGGGAAACTATGGCTACACCTTC.

The chain joins TRBV3-1 (or the pseudogene TRBV3-2) to TRBJ1-6, with D tentatively TRBD1 (5 bases). Germline values: CDR1 LGHDT, CDR2 YNNKEL (reference sequence). The CDR3 extends over 16 amino acids. V was trimmed by 0 bases and J by 10 bases, leaving 16 bases between them. The CDR3 region is CASSQDWGGIGSPLHF. CDR3 nucleotides: TGTGCCAGCAGCCAAGATTGGGGGGGTATTGGATCACCCCTCCACTTT.

This chain connects TRBV21-1 to TRBJ1-5; the table assigns TRBD1, which was not confirmed against the DNA. TRBV21-1 corresponds to a pseudogene. The CDR3 is 19 amino acids. The CDR3 sequence is CASSKRAGKRRYSNQPQHF. CDR3 DNA: TGTGCCAGCAGCAAAAGGGCAGGGAAGAGGAGATATAGCAATCAGCCCCAGCATTTT.